Below are 30 T cell receptor beta chains sequenced from a single sample in a study of Graves' ophthalmopathy and Graves' hyperthyroidism listed by TCRdb under 2018. Sequencer: Illumina HiSeq 2000. For repertoire sequencing, the TCR beta CDR3 regions were amplified from RNA transcripts. HTBI primers and the Qiagen OneStep RT-PCR kit were used in a first-round RT-PCR, which was followed by a second-round multiplex PCR, size selection and purification. The public reads were reprocessed in TCRdb via fastp at Q25 and MiXCR, keeping in-frame beta chains. Under each unique CDR3 protein, matching rows form one entry showing the most common genes and DNA. The sample table holds 300,000 to 450,000 distinct CDR3 sequences, of which about 18% were seen once. The ten biggest clones cover roughly 2.3% of the sample. Specimen: peripheral blood. The receptors here all came from an adult woman with stable Graves' hyperthyroidism.

This clonotype was seen ten or more times. The chain uses TRBV6-5 and TRBJ2-7; no clear D gene. V lost 0 bases, J lost 2 bases, and 8 bases lay in between. This CDR3 is 14 amino acids long. Germline CDR1 and CDR2: MNHEY and SVGAGI. CDR3 sequence: CASSYSSNAYEQYF. CDR3 sequence (DNA): TGTGCCAGCAGTTACTCGAGCAATGCCTACGAGCAGTACTTC.

At least ten counts were recorded for this clonotype. Here the CDR3 DNA reads TGCAGTGCGTTGCTCCCAGGGACCCTAACTGAAGCTTTCTTT. It yields the protein CSALLPGTLTEAFF. This chain connects TRBV20-1 to TRBJ1-1, with D maybe TRBD1 (5 bases). V was trimmed by 6 bases and J by 5 bases, leaving 19 bases between them. Germline CDR1 is DFQATT and CDR2 is SNEGSKA (reference sequence). This CDR3 spans 14 amino acids.

This clonotype showed up many times. The chain combines TRBV10-3 with TRBJ2-2; D uncertain. The CDR3 spans 13 residues. V lost 11 bases, J lost 8 bases, and 18 bases lay in between. CDR1 is ENHRY and CDR2 is SYGVKD in the germline V gene. CDR3 protein: CAARASSEGELFF. Here the CDR3 DNA reads TGTGCCGCCCGAGCCTCATCGGAGGGGGAGCTGTTTTTT.

This clonotype occurred many times. The chain joins TRBV5-1 to TRBJ1-1; D not certain. Germline values: CDR1 SGHRS, CDR2 YFSETQ. This CDR3 contains 15 residues. V shed 4 bases and J shed 1 base, with 14 bases lying between them. CDR3 sequence: CASSRTGEGNTEAFF. The CDR3 DNA follows: TGCGCCAGCAGCCGGACTGGGGAGGGGAACACTGAAGCTTTCTTT.

This clonotype has a count of ten or more. The CDR3 DNA reads as TGTGCCAGCAGCTTTGATAGGACTACCAACTACGAGCAGTACTTC. Translating gives CASSFDRTTNYEQYF. The chain combines TRBV11-2 with TRBJ2-7; tentative D call: TRBD2 (6 bases). The germline CDR1 and CDR2 sequences are SGHAT and FQNNGV. V was pared by 3 bases and J by 3 bases, with 15 bases between. The CDR3 extends over 15 amino acids.

This clonotype showed up many times. The gene calls are TRBV6-2 or TRBV6-3 and TRBJ1-6, with D unresolved. Germline lookup yields CDR1 MNHEY and CDR2 SVGEGT. V was trimmed by 5 bases and J by 15 bases, leaving 20 bases between them. The CDR3 has 14 residues. For the CDR3, the DNA is TGTGCCAGCAGTCCCCCCGACTCGTCTGGGCGCCTCCACTTT. Its translation is CASSPPDSSGRLHF.

This clonotype was picked up a small number of times. One junction end disagrees with the germline gene, perhaps due to a read error. The chain couples TRBV30 to TRBJ2-6, with D possibly matching TRBD2 (6 bases). CDR3 length: 13 residues. Per the germline V gene, CDR1 is GTSNPN and CDR2 is SVGIG (reference sequence). The CDR3 DNA reads as TGCGCGTGGCGGGGACCTGGGGCCAACGTCCTGACTTTC. Its translation is CAWRGPGANVLTF. Based on the CDR3 plus reference TRBV30 and TRBJ2-6, the full variable domain is SQTIHQWPATLVQPVGSPLSLECTVEGTSNPNLYWYRQAAGRGLQLLFYSVGIGQISSEVPQNLSASRPQDRQFILSSKKLLLSDSGFYLCAWRGPGANVLTFGAGSRLTVL.

The table lists this clonotype with many counts. This chain uses TRBV7-2 with TRBJ1-5; D remains ambiguous. CDR1 is SGHTA, CDR2 FQGNSA, per germline. V shed 2 bases and J shed 4 bases, with 9 bases lying between them. The CDR3 covers 14 residues. DNA for the CDR3: TGTGCCAGCAGCTTACTCAGCAAGAATCAGCCCCAGCATTTT. Encoded protein: CASSLLSKNQPQHF.

This clonotype came up once. This sequence may be a read error, since a much larger clone differs from it by one base. The chain uses TRBV18 and TRBJ2-7; D is unclear. Germline V gives CDR1 KGHSH, CDR2 LQKENI. The CDR3 runs 13 residues. Here the CDR3 reads CASSPNRRYEQCF. CDR3 in DNA: TGTGCCAGCTCACCAAACAGAAGGTACGAGCAGTGCTTC.

The chain has TRBV5-6 and TRBJ2-7, with TRBD1 as a possible D gene (6 bases). Germline values: CDR1 SGHDT, CDR2 YYEEEE. CDR3 size: 16 residues. Trimming removed 0 bases at V and 0 bases at J, with 13 bases between. CDR3 DNA sequence: TGTGCCAGCAGCTTGGCCGGGGACATCAGCTCCTACGAGCAGTACTTC. Its translation is CASSLAGDISSYEQYF.

The table lists this clonotype with many counts. The chain joins TRBV14 to TRBJ1-1, with 7 bases identical to TRBD1. The CDR3 runs 12 residues. After removal of 2 bases from V and 7 bases from J, the junction contained 1 base not matched to a gene. CDR1 SGHDN and CDR2 FVKESK come from the germline V gene. The CDR3 DNA follows: TGTGCCAGCAGCCAAACAGGGGTTGAAGCTTTCTTT. Its translation is CASSQTGVEAFF.

The table lists this clonotype with many counts. This rearrangement joins TRBV29-1 to TRBJ2-7; a weak D match, TRBD2 (5 bases). V was cut by 7 bases and J by 2 bases, with 15 bases left in between. In germline, CDR1 is SQVTM, CDR2 ANQGSEA. The CDR3 is 13 amino acids. In DNA, the CDR3 is TGCAGCGCCCCCGCAACGAGGGCCTACGAGCAGTACTTC. Its protein is CSAPATRAYEQYF.

This chain joins TRBV29-1 and TRBJ2-3, with 10 bases matching TRBD2. Losses at the gene ends were 3 bases for V and 2 bases for J; bases not matched to a gene: 5. CDR1 and CDR2 (germline): SQVTM, ANQGSEA. CDR3 length: 15 residues. The CDR3 bases are TGCAGCGTTGACCCTAGCGGGAGCCCCACAGATACGCAGTATTTT. This sequence encodes CSVDPSGSPTDTQYF.

Ten or more counts support this clonotype. The chain is built from TRBV6-5 and TRBJ1-3; D ambiguous. The CDR3 runs to 15 residues. CDR1 and CDR2 (germline): MNHEY, SVGAGI. The V end lost 0 bases, the J end lost 3 bases, and 9 bases lay between the germline ends. The CDR3 region has the DNA TGTGCCAGCAGTTACTCAGAAGGGCTTGGAAACACCATATATTTT. It translates to CASSYSEGLGNTIYF.

This clonotype was counted at least ten times. The V and J genes are TRBV20-1 and TRBJ2-7; 12 bases match TRBD1. The CDR3 consists of 18 residues. The V gene end was trimmed by 0 bases and the J gene end by 3 bases; junction bases not matched to a gene: 12. Germline CDR1 and CDR2: DFQATT and SNEGSKA (reference sequence). CDR3: CSAREGTGGLRVFYEQYF. The CDR3 region has the DNA TGCAGTGCTAGAGAGGGGACAGGGGGCTTACGAGTTTTCTACGAGCAGTACTTC.

This clonotype was detected many times. The junction departs from germline at one end; a sequencing error may be responsible. The gene calls are TRBV19 and TRBJ1-5; 9 positions match TRBD1. Germline V gene data show CDR1 as LNHDA and CDR2 as SQIVND (reference sequence). The CDR3 runs 16 residues. Written as DNA, the CDR3 is TGTGCCAGTACTATAGGACAGGGGCCCAGCAATCAGCCCCAGCATTTT. This sequence encodes CASTIGQGPSNQPQHF.

This clonotype came up a few times. This chain uses TRBV4-1 with TRBJ2-7; TRBD1 agrees at 8 bases. CDR3 length equals 15 residues. With V trimmed by 3 bases and J by 3 bases, 7 bases remained unmatched. Germline lookup yields CDR1 MGHRA and CDR2 YSYEKL. The CDR3 DNA follows: TGCGCCAGCAGCCAGACCGGACAGGGTCACTACGAGCAGTACTTC. Residues: CASSQTGQGHYEQYF.

To note about this clonotype: A much larger clone differs from this one at a single base, so this may be a read error. The chain recombines TRBV20-1 with TRBJ2-4; D may be TRBD2 (6 bases). Trimming cost V 0 bases and J 11 bases, with 8 bases left between them. There are 11 residues in the CDR3. CDR1 DFQATT and CDR2 SNEGSKA come from the germline V gene (reference sequence). CDR3 sequence reads: CSARDPGVQYF. The CDR3 DNA follows: TGCAGTGCTAGAGACCCGGGAGTTCAGTACTTC.

About this clonotype: At one boundary the junction diverges from the germline segment, which might be a read error. V and J are TRBV5-1 and TRBJ2-2; 7 nucleotides match TRBD1. Per germline, CDR1 SGHRS and CDR2 YFSETQ. The CDR3 runs 15 residues. This CDR3 is CASRAGTANTGELLF. The CDR3 nucleotides read TGCGCCAGCAGGGCCGGGACAGCGAACACCGGGGAGCTGCTTTTT.

There are many counts of this clonotype. V and J are TRBV6-5 and TRBJ2-4; 8 positions match TRBD1. This CDR3 spans 17 amino acids. Germline lookup yields CDR1 MNHEY and CDR2 SVGAGI. Unmatched junction bases numbered 9, after V lost 2 bases and J lost 3 bases. The CDR3 region is CASSYRKDRGGKNIQYF. The CDR3 nucleotides read TGTGCCAGCAGTTACAGGAAAGACAGGGGTGGCAAAAACATTCAGTACTTC.

A remark on this clonotype: The conserved closing phenylalanine or tryptophan is absent in this CDR3, likely reflecting a read error. Here the CDR3 reads CASSYSRGNTEAFL. The CDR3 nucleotides are TGTGCCAGCAGTTACTCGAGGGGGAACACTGAAGCTTTCTTG. The chain couples TRBV6-5 to TRBJ1-1, with a tentative D call TRBD1 (5 bases). Trimming removed 0 bases from V and 1 base from J, with 6 bases in between. This CDR3 has 14 residues. The germline V gene has CDR1 MNHEY and CDR2 SVGAGI.

This clonotype was seen at least ten times. The chain couples TRBV12-3 or TRBV12-4 to TRBJ1-5; D gene uncertain. Trimming pared 3 bases from V and 6 bases from J, leaving 9 bases between. This CDR3 has 13 residues. The CDR3 bases are TGTGCCAGCAGTTTGTCGGGGAGTCAGCCCCAGCATTTT. Residues: CASSLSGSQPQHF.

The table lists this clonotype with many counts. V gene TRBV12-3 or TRBV12-4 combines with J gene TRBJ2-7; a possible D gene is TRBD2 (5 bases). Trimming removed 5 bases from V and 4 bases from J, with 18 bases in between. The CDR3 totals 15 residues. Here the CDR3 reads CASSIGGARGYEQYF. The CDR3 DNA follows: TGTGCCAGCAGTATTGGAGGAGCCCGTGGGTACGAGCAGTACTTC.

This clonotype was detected many times. The chain joins TRBV19 to TRBJ2-7; 13 nucleotides match TRBD2. Germline loops: CDR1 LNHDA, CDR2 SQIVND (reference sequence). The CDR3 sequence is 19 residues long. The trim removed 5 bases at V and 2 bases at J, leaving 15 bases unmatched. CDR3 nucleotides: TGTGCCAGTAGTCCCCAGGTGGGGGCGACTAGCGGGAGGCCCTACGAGCAGTACTTC. Its protein product is CASSPQVGATSGRPYEQYF. Complete variable domain (other parts from reference TRBV19 and TRBJ2-7): DGGITQSPKYLFRKEGQNVTLSCEQNLNHDAMYWYRQDPGQGLRLIYYSQIVNDFQKGDIAEGYSVSREKKESFPLTVTSAQKNPTAFYLCASSPQVGATSGRPYEQYFGPGTRLTVT.

This clonotype was counted at least ten times. This chain links TRBV4-1 with TRBJ2-7; D unresolved. Trimming took 6 bases from V and 6 from J, leaving 18 bases between them. CDR3 length: 14 amino acids. Germline assignment: CDR1 MGHRA and CDR2 YSYEKL. The CDR3 sequence is CASRHVAAGLEQYF. The DNA for the CDR3 is TGCGCCAGCAGACATGTTGCAGCTGGTCTCGAGCAGTACTTC.

This clonotype was picked up many times. V gene TRBV12-3 or TRBV12-4 combines with J gene TRBJ2-2, with D possibly called TRBD1 or TRBD2 (5 bases each). The CDR3 sequence is 12 residues long. V lost 6 bases and J lost 6, with 8 bases in between. Written as DNA, the CDR3 is TGTGCCAGCAGGAGGGGCCCCGGGGAGCTGTTTTTT. It encodes CASRRGPGELFF.

The rearrangement uses TRBV12-3 or TRBV12-4 and TRBJ1-2; 9 nucleotides align to TRBD1. Trimming took 5 bases from V and 7 from J; bases not matched to a gene: 8. CDR3 length: 14 amino acids. CDR3 protein: CASSPTGGASGYTF. CDR3 bases: TGTGCCAGCAGTCCTACAGGGGGCGCATCTGGCTACACCTTC.

On this clonotype itself: One base away lies a much larger clone, so this may be a sequencing read error. The chain combines TRBV5-1 with TRBJ2-3, with D perhaps TRBD2 (5 bases). Germline loops: CDR1 SGHRS, CDR2 YFSETQ. V was trimmed by 5 bases and J by 4 bases, leaving 14 bases between them. There are 14 residues in the CDR3. The CDR3 region has the DNA TGCGCCAGCAGGTATCGGGAACGAGCAGATACGCAGTATTTT. Its protein product is CASRYRERADTQYF. Based on the CDR3 plus reference TRBV5-1 and TRBJ2-3, the full variable domain is KAGVTQTPRYLIKTRGQQVTLSCSPISGHRSVSWYQQTPGQGLQFLFEYFSETQRNKGNFPGRFSGRQFSNSRSEMNVSTLELGDSALYLCASRYRERADTQYFGPGTRLTVL.

This clonotype has at least ten counts. This sequence joins TRBV28 and TRBJ2-4; 9 bases line up with TRBD1. After removal of 4 bases from V and 1 base from J, the junction contained 5 bases not matched to a gene. Germline lookup yields CDR1 MDHEN and CDR2 SYDVKM. The CDR3 is 16 amino acids. The CDR3 is CASSSWTGVAKNIQYF. The CDR3 DNA follows: TGTGCCAGCAGTTCGTGGACAGGGGTGGCCAAAAACATTCAGTACTTC.

This clonotype showed up many times. Here the CDR3 reads CASKAATDTEAFF. As DNA, the CDR3 is TGTGCCAGCAAGGCAGCCACAGACACTGAAGCTTTCTTT. V usage is TRBV2 and J usage is TRBJ1-1; D gene unclear. Germline V lookup: CDR1 SNHLY, CDR2 FYNNEI. V shed 7 bases and J shed 3 bases, with 12 bases lying between them. The CDR3 is made up of 13 amino acids.